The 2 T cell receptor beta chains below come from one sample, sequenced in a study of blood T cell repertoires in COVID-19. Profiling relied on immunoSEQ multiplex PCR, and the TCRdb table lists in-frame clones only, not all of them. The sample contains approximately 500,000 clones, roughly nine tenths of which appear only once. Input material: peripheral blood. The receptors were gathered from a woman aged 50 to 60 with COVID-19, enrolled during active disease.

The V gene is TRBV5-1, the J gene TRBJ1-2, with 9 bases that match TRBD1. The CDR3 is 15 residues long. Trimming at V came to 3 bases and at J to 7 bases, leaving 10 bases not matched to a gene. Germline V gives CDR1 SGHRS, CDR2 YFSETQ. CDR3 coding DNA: TGCGCCAGCAGCTCGGAGGGACAGGGAAGGAGTGGCTACACCTTC. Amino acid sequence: CASSSEGQGRSGYTF.

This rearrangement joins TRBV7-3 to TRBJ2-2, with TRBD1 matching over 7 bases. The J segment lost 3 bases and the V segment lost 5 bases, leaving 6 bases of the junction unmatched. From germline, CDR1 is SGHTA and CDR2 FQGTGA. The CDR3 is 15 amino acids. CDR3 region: CASSTLTGDTGELFF. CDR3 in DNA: TGTGCCAGCAGCACGCTCACAGGGGACACCGGGGAGCTGTTTTTT.